The 18 T cell receptor beta chains below come from one sample, sequenced in a study of low-dose radiotherapy and immunotherapy resistance in tumors. Primers targeting TRAV and TRBV primed first-strand cDNA, covering alpha and beta chains. The TCRs were subjected to amplification over 20 PCR cycles employing a constant-region primer in conjunction with a V-primer adapter. From the reads, TCRdb called clonotypes with MiXCR, one entry per CDR3 protein. The repertoire holds 80,000 to 90,000 distinct CDR3 sequences, with roughly a sixth as singletons. Time point: before trial treatment. The sequencing here drew on PBMCs, taken before treatment. These receptors all come from a male donor with prostate cancer.

This clonotype was recorded at least ten times. V usage is TRBV4-1 and J usage is TRBJ1-2, with D uncertain. This CDR3 has 15 residues. Germline V gene data show CDR1 as MGHRA and CDR2 as YSYEKL. V was clipped by 6 bases and J by 1 base, with 15 bases between them. The CDR3 coding sequence is TGCGCCAGCAGGGAAGCCGAGGAATTTAACTATGGCTACACCTTC. It codes for CASREAEEFNYGYTF.

Remarks on this clonotype: This likely stems from a read error, as it lies one base from a far larger clone. The gene calls are TRBV28 and TRBJ1-1, with TRBD1 identical over 7 bases. The J segment lost 6 bases and the V segment lost 6 bases, leaving 7 bases of the junction unmatched. Looked up from germline, CDR1 is MDHEN and CDR2 is SYDVKM. This CDR3 comprises 13 residues. The CDR3 DNA follows: TGTGCCAGCAGCCTAGGGGGCGTGGCTGAAGCTTTCTTT. Translated: CASSLGGVAEAFF.

This clonotype was recorded at least ten times. This chain uses TRBV29-1 with TRBJ2-4, with D perhaps matching TRBD2 (6 bases). CDR3 length: 11 amino acids. V lost 7 bases and J lost 8, with 12 bases in between. Germline lookup yields CDR1 SQVTM and CDR2 ANQGSEA. The CDR3: CSAGGPDIQYF. Here the CDR3 DNA reads TGCAGCGCCGGAGGGCCGGACATTCAGTACTTC. The full variable domain, completed using reference TRBV29-1 and TRBJ2-4, is SAVISQKPSRDICQRGTSLTIQCQVDSQVTMMFWYRQQPGQSLTLIATANQGSEATYESGFVIDKFPISRPNLTFSTLTVSNMSPEDSSIYLCSAGGPDIQYFGAGTRLSVL.

This clonotype was detected ten times or more. The chain uses TRBV11-2 and TRBJ2-5; 9 positions match TRBD1. The CDR3 sequence is 17 residues long. Germline assignment: CDR1 SGHAT and CDR2 FQNNGV. Trimming removed 4 bases from V and 4 bases from J; junction bases left unmatched: 13. The CDR3, as DNA: TGTGCCAGCAGCTCCTACCGCCATACAGGGGGCGGAGAGACCCAGTACTTC. Encoded protein: CASSSYRHTGGGETQYF.

Comments on this clonotype: The likely explanation is a read error, given a far larger clone one base away. The chain links TRBV6-8 to TRBJ2-7; D is possibly TRBD2 (6 bases). CDR3 length equals 15 residues. The germline V gene has CDR1 MNHGY and CDR2 SAAAGT. CDR3 nucleotide sequence: TGTGCCAGCAGTGACTCGACTAGGGACCCCTACGAGCAGTACTTC. Encoded protein: CASSDSTRDPYEQYF.

This clonotype was seen ten or more times. The V gene is TRBV6-1, the J gene TRBJ2-5; 7 bases line up with TRBD2. V shed 4 bases and J 5 bases; nucleotides not matched to a gene: 10. Germline loops: CDR1 MNHNS, CDR2 SASEGT. This CDR3 comprises 15 residues. DNA of the CDR3: TGTGCCAGCAGTGCCGGGACTACGGGCTCGGAGACCCAGTACTTC. Residues: CASSAGTTGSETQYF.

This clonotype has ten or more counts. The CDR3 sequence: CSVERARRVYNEQFF. DNA for the CDR3: TGCAGCGTTGAACGGGCCAGGCGTGTGTACAATGAGCAGTTCTTC. The genes are TRBV29-1 and TRBJ2-1; D call uncertain. CDR3 length: 15 amino acids. V dropped 2 bases and J dropped 4 bases, with 15 bases sitting between them. CDR1 is SQVTM and CDR2 is ANQGSEA in the germline V gene.

There are many counts of this clonotype. J is TRBJ2-7 and V is TRBV19; TRBD2 aligns across 9 bases. This CDR3 is built from 15 residues. Germline values: CDR1 LNHDA, CDR2 SQIVND (reference sequence). Unmatched junction bases numbered 4, after V lost 1 base and J lost 3 bases. The CDR3: CASSIGLAGIYEQYF. The DNA for the CDR3 is TGTGCCAGTAGTATAGGTCTAGCGGGGATCTACGAGCAGTACTTC.

This clonotype showed up many times. The chain employs TRBV6-6 and TRBJ1-1; D ambiguous. CDR3 length: 15 residues. Germline-derived CDR1 and CDR2 are MNHNY and SVGAGI (reference sequence). V was cut by 5 bases and J by 0 bases, with 13 bases left in between. The CDR3 DNA follows: TGTGCCAGCAGTCCCACCATGGGAATGAACACTGAAGCTTTCTTT. Translation gives CASSPTMGMNTEAFF.

This clonotype was counted ten times or more. The chain carries TRBV7-9 and TRBJ2-5; D is unresolved. Germline V gene lookup returns CDR1 SEHNR and CDR2 FQNEAQ (reference sequence). The CDR3 consists of 16 residues. V lost 1 base and J lost 1, with 13 bases in between. The CDR3 spells CASSLVRTQLQETQYF. CDR3 sequence (DNA): TGTGCCAGCAGCTTAGTAAGAACGCAGCTCCAAGAGACCCAGTACTTC.

This clonotype qualifies as medium-sized. The chain carries TRBV2 and TRBJ2-7; the D is unclear. Germline assignment: CDR1 SNHLY and CDR2 FYNNEI. Trimming stripped 7 bases from V and 1 base from J, with 5 bases between. The CDR3 is made up of 11 amino acids. The CDR3 is CASKESYEQYF. CDR3 in DNA: TGTGCCAGCAAGGAGTCCTACGAGCAGTACTTC.

V and J are TRBV3-1 and TRBJ2-5, with 9 bases fitting TRBD2. This CDR3 is 15 amino acids long. CDR1 and CDR2 (germline): LGHDT, YNNKEL (reference sequence). Germline trimming cut 4 bases from V and 7 bases from J; bases unmatched to any gene: 10. The CDR3 sequence: CASSPGSGGPGTQYF. The CDR3 nucleotides read TGTGCCAGCAGCCCCGGGAGCGGGGGGCCGGGGACCCAGTACTTC.

This clonotype has at least ten counts. The rearrangement uses TRBV2 and TRBJ2-1; D ambiguous. This CDR3 has 12 amino acids. V was pared by 4 bases and J by 4 bases, with 5 bases between. The V gene's germline CDR1 is SNHLY and CDR2 FYNNEI. The CDR3 loop is CASSGWYNEQFF. CDR3 bases: TGTGCCAGCAGTGGGTGGTACAATGAGCAGTTCTTC.

The J gene is TRBJ2-3, the V gene TRBV7-3, with a tentative D call TRBD2 (6 bases). V was trimmed by 3 bases and J by 0 bases, leaving 13 bases between them. Germline-derived CDR1 and CDR2 are SGHTA and FQGTGA. The CDR3 runs 16 residues. The CDR3 reads CASSLSAGTSTDTQYF. The CDR3 region has the DNA TGTGCCAGCAGCTTGTCTGCGGGAACTAGCACAGATACGCAGTATTTT.

In this sample, this clonotype turned up many times. This sequence joins TRBV10-3 and TRBJ2-7; possible D gene TRBD2, 5 bases. Germline CDR1 reads ENHRY; CDR2 reads SYGVKD. This CDR3 is 16 amino acids long. V gave up 0 bases and J gave up 2 bases, with 14 bases separating them. This chain's CDR3 is CAISESNPGIAYEQYF. The CDR3 nucleotides read TGTGCCATCAGTGAGTCGAACCCCGGGATAGCCTACGAGCAGTACTTC.

This clonotype was seen many times. The genes are TRBV12-3 or TRBV12-4 and TRBJ2-7; D possibly corresponds to TRBD1 (5 bases). Between the trimmed V and J ends, which lost 4 bases and 0 bases, there was a span of 10 bases. The CDR3 length is 14 residues. For the CDR3, the DNA is TGTGCCAGCAGTTGGCAGGGAAGCTCCTACGAGCAGTACTTC. This sequence encodes CASSWQGSSYEQYF.

At least ten counts were recorded for this clonotype. The chain carries TRBV2 and TRBJ2-2; D gene uncertain. The CDR3 runs to 14 residues. CDR1 and CDR2 (germline): SNHLY, FYNNEI. V was trimmed by 6 bases and J by 6 bases, leaving 14 bases between them. The chain's CDR3 is CASSPELSSGELFF. The CDR3 bases are TGTGCCAGCAGCCCCGAGCTGTCTTCCGGGGAGCTGTTTTTT.

In its sample, this clonotype was seen many times. V is TRBV12-5 and J is TRBJ2-2; D is undetermined. Looked up from germline, CDR1 is LGHNT and CDR2 is FRNRAP. The CDR3 spans 18 residues. V lost 4 bases to trimming and J lost 1 base, with 19 bases between them. CDR3 residues: CASGSTEDGALNTGELFF. In DNA, the CDR3 is TGTGCTAGTGGTTCCACCGAGGACGGAGCATTGAACACCGGGGAGCTGTTTTTT. Variable domain in full (rest from reference TRBV12-5 and TRBJ2-2): DARVTQTPRHKVTEMGQEVTMRCQPILGHNTVFWYRQTMMQGLELLAYFRNRAPLDDSGMPKDRFSAEMPDATLATLKIQPSEPRDSAVYFCASGSTEDGALNTGELFFGEGSRLTVL.